The present T cell receptor (beta chain) was sequenced within a study of Ad26.COV2.S vaccination and SARS-CoV-2 variants. Study context: As a participant in COV1001, the donor was in the Ad26.COV2.S trial arm.

The germline V gene has CDR1 MNHEY and CDR2 SMNVEV (reference sequence). The CDR3 extends over 18 amino acids. Trimming removed 0 bases from V and 4 bases from J; junction bases left unmatched: 12. TCRdb's table, derived via immunoSEQ multiplex PCR, lists solely in-frame clones and lacks some. The sample lists roughly 450,000 clones, around nine tenths occurring once. Treatment defined: 15 to 20 received Ad26.COV2.S at low or high dose, single or two shots; about 5 received placebo; per-sample allocation not given. Sampling took place 63 days after the first vaccine or placebo injection. The sample came from a Boston adult aged 18-55 years. Vaccine was an Ad26 vector expressing Wuhan-strain SARS-CoV-2 spike.

This TCR derives from a person aged 18-60 years who received the Ad26.COV2.S COVID-19 vaccine or a placebo. The V call is TRBV27, the J call TRBJ1-2; TRBD1 agrees at 9 bases. The sample consisted of peripheral blood, taken in a trial of Ad26.COV2.S vaccine versus placebo. CDR3 in amino acids: CASSLSPGQGRLLYGYTF. For the CDR3, the DNA is TGTGCCAGCAGTTTATCCCCGGGACAGGGCCGCTTGCTCTATGGCTACACCTTC.